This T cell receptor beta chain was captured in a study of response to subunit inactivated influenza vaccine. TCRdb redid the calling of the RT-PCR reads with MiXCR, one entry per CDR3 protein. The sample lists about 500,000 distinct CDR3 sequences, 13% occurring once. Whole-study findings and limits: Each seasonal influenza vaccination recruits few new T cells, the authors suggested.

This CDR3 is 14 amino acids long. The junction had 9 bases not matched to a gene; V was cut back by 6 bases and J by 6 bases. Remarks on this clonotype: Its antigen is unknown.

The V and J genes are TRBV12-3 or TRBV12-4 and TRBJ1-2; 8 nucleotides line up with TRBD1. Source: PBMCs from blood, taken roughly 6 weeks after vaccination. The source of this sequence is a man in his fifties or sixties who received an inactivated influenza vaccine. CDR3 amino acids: CASRQQGGKDGYTF. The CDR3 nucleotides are TGTGCCAGCAGACAACAGGGGGGCAAGGATGGCTACACCTTC.